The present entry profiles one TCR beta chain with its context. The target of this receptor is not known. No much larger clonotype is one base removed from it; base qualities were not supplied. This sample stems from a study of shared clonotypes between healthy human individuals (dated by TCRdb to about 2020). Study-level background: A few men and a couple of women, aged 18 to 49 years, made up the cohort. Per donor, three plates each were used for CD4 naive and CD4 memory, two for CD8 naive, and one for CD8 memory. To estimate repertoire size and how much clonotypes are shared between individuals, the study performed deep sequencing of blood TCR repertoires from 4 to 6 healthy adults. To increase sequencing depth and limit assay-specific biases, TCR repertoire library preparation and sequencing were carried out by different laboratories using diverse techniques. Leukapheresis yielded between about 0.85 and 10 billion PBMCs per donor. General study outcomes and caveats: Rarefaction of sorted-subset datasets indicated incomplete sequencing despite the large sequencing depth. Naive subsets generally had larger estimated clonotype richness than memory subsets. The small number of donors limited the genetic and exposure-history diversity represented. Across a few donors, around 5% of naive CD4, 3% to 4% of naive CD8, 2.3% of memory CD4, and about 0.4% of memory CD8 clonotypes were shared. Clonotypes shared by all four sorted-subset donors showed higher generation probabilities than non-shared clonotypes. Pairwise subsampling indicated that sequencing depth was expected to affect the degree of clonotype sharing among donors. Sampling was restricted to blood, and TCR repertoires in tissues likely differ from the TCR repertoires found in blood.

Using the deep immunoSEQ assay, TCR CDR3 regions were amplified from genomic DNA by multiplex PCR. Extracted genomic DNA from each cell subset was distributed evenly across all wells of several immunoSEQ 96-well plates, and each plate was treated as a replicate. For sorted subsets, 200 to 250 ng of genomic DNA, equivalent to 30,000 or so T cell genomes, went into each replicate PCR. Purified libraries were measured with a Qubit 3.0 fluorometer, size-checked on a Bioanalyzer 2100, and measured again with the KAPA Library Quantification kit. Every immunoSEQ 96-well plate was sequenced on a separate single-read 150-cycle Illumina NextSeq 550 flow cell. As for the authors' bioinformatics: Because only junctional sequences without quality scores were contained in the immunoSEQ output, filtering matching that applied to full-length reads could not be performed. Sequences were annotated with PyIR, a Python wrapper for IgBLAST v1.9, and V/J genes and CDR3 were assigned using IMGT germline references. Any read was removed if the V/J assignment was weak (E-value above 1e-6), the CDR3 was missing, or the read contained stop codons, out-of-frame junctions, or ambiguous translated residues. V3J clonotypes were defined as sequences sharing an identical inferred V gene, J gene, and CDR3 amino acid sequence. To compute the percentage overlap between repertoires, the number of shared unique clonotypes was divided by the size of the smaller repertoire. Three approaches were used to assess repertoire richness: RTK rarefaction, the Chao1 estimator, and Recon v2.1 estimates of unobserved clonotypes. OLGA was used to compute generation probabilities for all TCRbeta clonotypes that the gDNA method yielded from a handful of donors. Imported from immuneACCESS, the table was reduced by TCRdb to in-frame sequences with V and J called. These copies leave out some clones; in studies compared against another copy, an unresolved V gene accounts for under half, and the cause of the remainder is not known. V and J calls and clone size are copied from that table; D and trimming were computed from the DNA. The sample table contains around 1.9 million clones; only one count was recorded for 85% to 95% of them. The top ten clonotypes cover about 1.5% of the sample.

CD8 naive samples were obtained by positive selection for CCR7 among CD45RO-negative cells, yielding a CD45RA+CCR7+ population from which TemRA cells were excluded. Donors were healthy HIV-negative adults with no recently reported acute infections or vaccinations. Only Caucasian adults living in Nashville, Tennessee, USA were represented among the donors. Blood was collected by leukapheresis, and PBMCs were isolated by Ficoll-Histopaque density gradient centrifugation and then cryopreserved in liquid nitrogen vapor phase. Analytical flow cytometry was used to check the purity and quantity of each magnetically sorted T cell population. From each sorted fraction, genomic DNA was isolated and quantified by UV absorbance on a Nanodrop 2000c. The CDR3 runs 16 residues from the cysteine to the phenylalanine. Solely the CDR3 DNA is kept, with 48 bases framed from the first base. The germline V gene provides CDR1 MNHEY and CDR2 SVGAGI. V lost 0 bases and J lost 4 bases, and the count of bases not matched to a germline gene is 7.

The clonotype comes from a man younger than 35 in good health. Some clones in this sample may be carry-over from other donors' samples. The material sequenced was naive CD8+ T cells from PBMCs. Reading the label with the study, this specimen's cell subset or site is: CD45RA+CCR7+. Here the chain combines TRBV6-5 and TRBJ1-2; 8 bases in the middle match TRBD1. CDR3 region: CASSYSGTGDGYGYTF. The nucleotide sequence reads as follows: TGTGCCAGCAGTTACTCGGGGACAGGAGACGGCTATGGCTACACCTTC.